The source of this TCR beta chain is a study of breast tumors, draining lymph nodes, adjacent tissues. At least ten counts were recorded for this clonotype. After removal of 6 bases from V and 5 bases from J, the junction contained 9 bases not matched to a gene. The CDR3 covers 15 residues. TCRdb redid the calling of the multiplex PCR reads with MiXCR, one entry per CDR3 protein. The sample shows roughly 130,000 distinct CDR3 sequences, 15% to 20% of them seen only once. Axillary draining lymph nodes of breast cancer patients supplied the node samples. The TCR was taken from a female donor with breast cancer. Some clones in this sample may be carry-over from other donors' samples. The J gene is TRBJ2-3, the V gene TRBV12-3 or TRBV12-4; 9 bases line up with TRBD1. Sequenced: axillary lymph node tissue. CDR3 coding DNA: TGTGCCAGCAGGACCGGGACAGGGTTTGGAGATACGCAGTATTTT. Its protein product is CASRTGTGFGDTQYF.